This entry lists 17 T cell receptor beta chains sequenced from one sample in a study of T cell responses to AZD1222 COVID-19 vaccine. TCRdb's table, derived via immunoSEQ multiplex PCR, lists solely in-frame clones and lacks some. The table shows some 130,000 clones, with roughly nine tenths occurring only once. The sequenced sample was peripheral blood, obtained on day 0 of AZD1222 vaccination. The source of these receptors is an adult in good health.

This chain connects TRBV19 to TRBJ2-3, with D hard to call. V was shortened by 9 bases and J by 5 bases, with 15 bases between the two germline ends. The CDR3 covers 13 residues. From germline, CDR1 is LNHDA and CDR2 SQIVND (reference sequence). The CDR3 region has the DNA TGTGCCAGCGCACAGATTTCGGGAGATACGCAGTATTTT. Protein product: CASAQISGDTQYF.

As DNA, the CDR3 is TGTGCCAGCAGTCTGGGCCCCCGGACGGGGACCTACGAGCAGTACTTC. Translating it yields CASSLGPRTGTYEQYF. The V gene is TRBV27, the J gene TRBJ2-7; maybe TRBD2 (5 bases). Germline V gene lookup returns CDR1 MNHEY and CDR2 SMNVEV (reference sequence). This CDR3 spans 16 amino acids. The V end was cut by 5 bases, the J end by 2 bases, with 19 bases between.

The chain couples TRBV27 to TRBJ1-2, with 7 bases identical to TRBD1. This CDR3 spans 16 amino acids. The trim removed 4 bases at V and 3 bases at J, leaving 11 bases unmatched. Germline CDR1 is MNHEY and CDR2 is SMNVEV (reference sequence). CDR3 sequence: CASSSGGGRFDYGYTF. Here the CDR3 DNA reads TGTGCCAGCAGTTCGGGAGGGGGCAGATTTGACTATGGCTACACCTTC.

The chain links TRBV10-2 to TRBJ2-1; the D gene is possibly TRBD2 (6 bases). Per germline, CDR1 WSHSY and CDR2 SAAADI. The length of the CDR3 is 11 residues. Deletions cut 8 bases from V and 12 bases from J, with 14 bases between. CDR3 bases: TGCGCCAGCCGGGGGTTTGGCTTGCAGTTCTTC. It specifies CASRGFGLQFF.

The V call is TRBV28, the J call TRBJ1-5; possible D gene TRBD1, 6 bases. CDR1 and CDR2 from the germline V gene are MDHEN and SYDVKM. Deletions cut 4 bases from V and 1 base from J, with 8 bases between. CDR3 length equals 14 residues. The CDR3 DNA sequence: TGTGCCAGCAGTTCCGGGGGCAGCAATCAGCCCCAGCATTTT. This sequence encodes CASSSGGSNQPQHF.

CDR3 loop: CASSLPRVYGYTF. DNA for the CDR3: TGTGCCAGCAGCTTACCCCGGGTGTATGGCTACACCTTC. This chain uses TRBV7-2 with TRBJ1-2; D unclear. The CDR3 extends over 13 amino acids. Germline V CDR1 and CDR2: SGHTA, FQGNSA. Trimming left V 2 bases short and J 5 bases short, with 9 bases between.

This clone was observed once. The V call is TRBV5-4, the J call TRBJ2-1; D not certain. CDR3 length: 12 residues. Germline values: CDR1 SGHNT, CDR2 YYREEE (reference sequence). Trimming removed 4 bases at V and 5 bases at J, with 7 bases between. The chain's CDR3 is CASSKTHNEQFF. CDR3 DNA: TGTGCCAGCAGCAAAACCCACAATGAGCAGTTCTTC.

V and J are TRBV19 and TRBJ1-1; possible D gene TRBD1, 5 bases. Trimming took 5 bases from V and 5 from J, leaving 18 bases between them. The V gene's germline CDR1 is LNHDA and CDR2 SQIVND (reference sequence). There are 15 residues in the CDR3. The CDR3 is CASSAGRKLRTEAFF. The CDR3, as DNA: TGTGCCAGTAGTGCAGGGAGGAAATTGAGGACTGAAGCTTTCTTT.

The rearrangement uses TRBV19 and TRBJ1-2; D perhaps matches TRBD1 (6 bases). CDR3 length equals 15 residues. Germline V gene sequence: CDR1 LNHDA, CDR2 SQIVND (reference sequence). The V and J ends lost 5 bases and 7 bases respectively, with 20 bases between them. CDR3 in DNA: TGTGCCAGTAGTCCCAGGACAGACCTACGGGGTGGCTACACCTTC. This gives the protein CASSPRTDLRGGYTF.

The chain is built from TRBV14 and TRBJ2-5; D call uncertain. The CDR3 is made up of 13 amino acids. CDR1 and CDR2 (germline): SGHDN, FVKESK. The germline V and J ends were trimmed by 4 bases and 5 bases, with 11 bases remaining between them. CDR3 coding DNA: TGTGCCAGCAGCCGCCTCATTCGGGAGACCCAGTACTTC. Amino acid sequence: CASSRLIRETQYF.

This clone was detected once. The rearrangement joins TRBV7-6 to TRBJ2-7; TRBD2 matches 9 bases. J lost 2 bases, V lost 3 bases, and 8 bases had no gene match. The CDR3 length is 16 residues. From germline, CDR1 is SGHVS and CDR2 FNYEAQ. CDR3 sequence: CASSLGSGRNPYEQYF. The CDR3 nucleotides read TGTGCCAGCAGCTTGGGGAGCGGGAGGAACCCCTACGAGCAGTACTTC.

The V and J genes are TRBV29-1 and TRBJ1-5, with D maybe TRBD1 (5 bases). This CDR3 is built from 13 residues. Germline V gene sequence: CDR1 SQVTM, CDR2 ANQGSEA. With 5 bases removed from V and 4 bases from J, the gap between germline ends came to 12 bases. The CDR3 nucleotides read TGCAGCGTTAGGGAGGGACTTAATCAGCCCCAGCATTTT. This translates into CSVREGLNQPQHF.

The chain joins TRBV14 to TRBJ1-6; no definite D call. Germline V gene data show CDR1 as SGHDN and CDR2 as FVKESK. V lost 1 base and J 7 bases, leaving 11 bases between the germline ends. The CDR3 totals 15 residues. The CDR3 DNA reads as TGTGCCAGCAGCCAAGTTAGGGATCCCAATTCACCCCTCCACTTT. This gives the protein CASSQVRDPNSPLHF.

The chain has TRBV12-3 or TRBV12-4 and TRBJ2-3, with 7 bases lining up with TRBD2. The CDR3 totals 12 residues. The V segment lost 6 bases and the J segment 8 bases; nucleotides outside the gene matches: 5. The DNA for the CDR3 is TGTGCCAGCAGGGGGGGGGTCCGTACGCAGTATTTT. Amino acid sequence: CASRGGVRTQYF.

The chain has TRBV12-3 or TRBV12-4 and TRBJ1-1, with a possible D match to TRBD1 (5 bases). V was shortened by 6 bases and J by 6 bases, with 14 bases between the two germline ends. The CDR3 sequence is 13 residues long. CDR3 protein: CASRIQGLPEAFF. The CDR3 DNA follows: TGTGCCAGCAGAATCCAGGGTCTCCCTGAAGCTTTCTTT.

The V gene is TRBV9, the J gene TRBJ1-6, with 7 bases identical to TRBD1. This CDR3 has 14 amino acids. V lost 3 bases, J lost 7 bases, and 4 bases stayed unmatched. Germline CDR1 is SGDLS and CDR2 is YYNGEE. CDR3 nucleotides: TGTGCCAGCAGCGCGGGACAGATCAATTCACCCCTCCACTTT. It is translated as CASSAGQINSPLHF.

The CDR3 nucleotides are TGTGCTAGTGCCCTGGAACAGGGTTTCGAGCAGTACTTC. Protein product: CASALEQGFEQYF. The J gene is TRBJ2-7, the V gene TRBV12-5, with D tentatively TRBD1 (6 bases). CDR3 length equals 13 residues. V was cut by 7 bases and J by 6 bases, with 16 bases left in between. The germline V gene encodes CDR1 LGHNT and CDR2 FRNRAP.